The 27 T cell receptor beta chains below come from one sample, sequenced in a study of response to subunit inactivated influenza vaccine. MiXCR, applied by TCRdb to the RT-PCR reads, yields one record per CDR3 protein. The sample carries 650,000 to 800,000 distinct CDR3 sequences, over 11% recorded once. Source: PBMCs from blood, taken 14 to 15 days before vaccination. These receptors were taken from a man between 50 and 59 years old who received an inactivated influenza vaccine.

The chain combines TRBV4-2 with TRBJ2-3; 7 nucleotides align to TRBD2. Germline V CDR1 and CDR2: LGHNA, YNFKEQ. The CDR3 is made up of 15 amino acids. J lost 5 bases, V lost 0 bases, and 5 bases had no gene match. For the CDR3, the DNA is TGTGCCAGCAGCCAAGATGGACTAGGAGGAGATACGCAGTATTTT. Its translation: CASSQDGLGGDTQYF.

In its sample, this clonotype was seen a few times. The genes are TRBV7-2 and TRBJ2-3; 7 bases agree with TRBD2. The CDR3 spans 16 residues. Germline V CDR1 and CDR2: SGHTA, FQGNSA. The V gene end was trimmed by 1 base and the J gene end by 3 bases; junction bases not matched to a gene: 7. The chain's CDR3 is CASSLGGSGRTDTQYF. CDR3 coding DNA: TGTGCCAGCAGCTTAGGAGGTAGCGGGCGGACAGATACGCAGTATTTT.

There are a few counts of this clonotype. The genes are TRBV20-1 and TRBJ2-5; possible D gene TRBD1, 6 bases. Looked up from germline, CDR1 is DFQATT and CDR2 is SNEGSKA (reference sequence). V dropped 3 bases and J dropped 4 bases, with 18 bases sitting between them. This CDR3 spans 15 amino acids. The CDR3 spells CSASKTGPAGETQYF. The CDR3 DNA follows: TGCAGTGCTAGTAAGACAGGACCCGCCGGAGAGACCCAGTACTTC.

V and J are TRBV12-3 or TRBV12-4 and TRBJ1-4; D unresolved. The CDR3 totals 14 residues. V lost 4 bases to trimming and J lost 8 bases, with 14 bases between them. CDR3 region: CASSSGSAKEKLFF. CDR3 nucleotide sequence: TGTGCCAGCAGTTCGGGGTCGGCCAAGGAAAAACTGTTTTTT.

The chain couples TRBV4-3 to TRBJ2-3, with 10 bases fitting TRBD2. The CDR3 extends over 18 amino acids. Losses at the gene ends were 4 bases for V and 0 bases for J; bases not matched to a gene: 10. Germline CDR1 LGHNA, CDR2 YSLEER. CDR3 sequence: CASSRRGSGGASTDTQYF. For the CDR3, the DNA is TGCGCCAGCAGCCGCCGGGGCAGCGGGGGGGCCAGCACAGATACGCAGTATTTT.

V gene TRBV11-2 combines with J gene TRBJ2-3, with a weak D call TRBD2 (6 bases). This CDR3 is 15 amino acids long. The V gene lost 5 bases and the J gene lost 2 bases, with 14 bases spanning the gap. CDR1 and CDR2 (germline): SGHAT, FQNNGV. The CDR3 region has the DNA TGTGCCAGCAGCCTACTAGCCGCCGCCACAGATACGCAGTATTTT. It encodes CASSLLAAATDTQYF. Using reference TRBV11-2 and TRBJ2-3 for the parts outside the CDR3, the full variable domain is EAGVAQSPRYKIIEKRQSVAFWCNPISGHATLYWYQQILGQGPKLLIQFQNNGVVDDSQLPKDRFSAERLKGVDSTLKIQPAKLEDSAVYLCASSLLAAATDTQYFGPGTRLTVL.

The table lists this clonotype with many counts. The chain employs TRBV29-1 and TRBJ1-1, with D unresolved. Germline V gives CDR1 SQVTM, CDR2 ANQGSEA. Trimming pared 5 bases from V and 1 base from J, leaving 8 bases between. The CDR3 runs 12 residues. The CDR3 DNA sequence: TGCAGCGTTAAACGGGCGAACACTGAAGCTTTCTTT. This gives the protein CSVKRANTEAFF.

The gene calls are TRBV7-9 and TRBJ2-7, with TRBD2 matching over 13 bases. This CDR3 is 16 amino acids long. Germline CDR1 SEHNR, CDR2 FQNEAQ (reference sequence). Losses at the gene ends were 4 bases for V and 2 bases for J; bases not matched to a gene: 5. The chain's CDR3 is CASSSFTSGGAYEQYF. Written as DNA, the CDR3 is TGTGCCAGCAGCTCCTTCACTAGCGGGGGGGCCTACGAGCAGTACTTC.

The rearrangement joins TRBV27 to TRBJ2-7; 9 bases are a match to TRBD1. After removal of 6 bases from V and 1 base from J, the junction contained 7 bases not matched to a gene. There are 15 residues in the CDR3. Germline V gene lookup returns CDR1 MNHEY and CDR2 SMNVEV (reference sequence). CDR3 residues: CASRTRTGASYEQYF. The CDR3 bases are TGTGCCAGCAGAACCAGGACAGGGGCGTCCTACGAGCAGTACTTC.

CDR3 region: CASSPPPRANEQFF. Written as DNA, the CDR3 is TGTGCCAGCAGCCCCCCCCCCAGGGCGAATGAGCAGTTCTTC. The V gene is TRBV5-6, the J gene TRBJ2-1; possible D gene TRBD1, 5 bases. Trimming took 4 bases from V and 7 from J, leaving 15 bases between them. The germline gives CDR1 SGHDT, CDR2 YYEEEE. This CDR3 comprises 14 residues.

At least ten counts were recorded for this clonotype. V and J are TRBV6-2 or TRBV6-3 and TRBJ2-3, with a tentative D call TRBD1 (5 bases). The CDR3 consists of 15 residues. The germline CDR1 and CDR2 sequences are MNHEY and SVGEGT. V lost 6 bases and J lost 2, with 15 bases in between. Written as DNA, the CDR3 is TGTGCCAGCAGCAAAACTCGACAGAACACAGATACGCAGTATTTT. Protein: CASSKTRQNTDTQYF.

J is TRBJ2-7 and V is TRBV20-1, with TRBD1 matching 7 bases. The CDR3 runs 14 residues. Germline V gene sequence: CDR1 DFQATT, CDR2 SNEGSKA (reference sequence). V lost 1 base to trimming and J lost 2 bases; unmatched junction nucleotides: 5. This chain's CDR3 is CSARGQGVPYEQYF. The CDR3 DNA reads TGCAGTGCTAGAGGTCAGGGGGTCCCCTACGAGCAGTACTTC.

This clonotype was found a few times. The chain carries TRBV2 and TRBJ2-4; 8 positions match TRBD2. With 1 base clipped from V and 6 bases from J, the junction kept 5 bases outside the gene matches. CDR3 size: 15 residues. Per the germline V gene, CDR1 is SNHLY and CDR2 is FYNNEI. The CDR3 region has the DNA TGTGCCAGCAGTGAAGGCGGGGGGAGCCGAAACATTCAGTACTTC. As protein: CASSEGGGSRNIQYF. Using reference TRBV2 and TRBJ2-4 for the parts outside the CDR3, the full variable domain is EPEVTQTPSHQVTQMGQEVILRCVPISNHLYFYWYRQILGQKVEFLVSFYNNEISEKSEIFDDQFSVERPDGSNFTLKIRSTKLEDSAMYFCASSEGGGSRNIQYFGAGTRLSVL.

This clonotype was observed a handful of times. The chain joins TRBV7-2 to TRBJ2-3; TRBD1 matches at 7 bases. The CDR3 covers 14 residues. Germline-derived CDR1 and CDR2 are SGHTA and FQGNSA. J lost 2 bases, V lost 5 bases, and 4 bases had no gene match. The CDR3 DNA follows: TGTGCCAGCAGCGAGGACAGGTACACAGATACGCAGTATTTT. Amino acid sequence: CASSEDRYTDTQYF.

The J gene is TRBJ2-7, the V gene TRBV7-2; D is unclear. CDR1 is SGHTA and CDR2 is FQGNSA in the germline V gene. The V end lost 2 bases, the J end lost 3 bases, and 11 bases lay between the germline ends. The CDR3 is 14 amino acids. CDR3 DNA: TGTGCCAGCAGCTTAATCGGCACTGGCTACGAGCAGTACTTC. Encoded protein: CASSLIGTGYEQYF. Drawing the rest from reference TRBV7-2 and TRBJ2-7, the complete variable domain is GAGVSQSPSNKVTEKGKDVELRCDPISGHTALYWYRQSLGQGLEFLIYFQGNSAPDKSGLPSDRFSAERTGGSVSTLTIQRTQQEDSAVYLCASSLIGTGYEQYFGPGTRLTVT.

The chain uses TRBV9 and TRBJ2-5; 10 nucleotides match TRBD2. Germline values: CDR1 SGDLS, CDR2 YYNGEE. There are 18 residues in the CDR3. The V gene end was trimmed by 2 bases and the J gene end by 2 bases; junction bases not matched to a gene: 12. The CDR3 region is CASSVPESSGGLQETQYF. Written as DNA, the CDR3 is TGTGCCAGCAGCGTCCCCGAATCTAGCGGGGGTTTACAAGAGACCCAGTACTTC.

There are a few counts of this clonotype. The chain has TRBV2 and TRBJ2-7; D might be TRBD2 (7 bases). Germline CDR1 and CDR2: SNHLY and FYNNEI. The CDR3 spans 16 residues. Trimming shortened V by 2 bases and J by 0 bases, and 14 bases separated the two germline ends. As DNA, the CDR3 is TGTGCCAGCAGTGAACCCGGGGGGCGAGCCTCCTACGAGCAGTACTTC. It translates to CASSEPGGRASYEQYF.

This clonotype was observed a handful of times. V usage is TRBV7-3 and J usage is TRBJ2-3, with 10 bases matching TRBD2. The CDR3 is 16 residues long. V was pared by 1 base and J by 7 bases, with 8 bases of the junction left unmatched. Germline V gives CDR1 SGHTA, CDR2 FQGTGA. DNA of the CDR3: TGTGCCAGCAGCTTAAATCCTAGCGGGAGTTTGTATACGCAGTATTTT. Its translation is CASSLNPSGSLYTQYF.

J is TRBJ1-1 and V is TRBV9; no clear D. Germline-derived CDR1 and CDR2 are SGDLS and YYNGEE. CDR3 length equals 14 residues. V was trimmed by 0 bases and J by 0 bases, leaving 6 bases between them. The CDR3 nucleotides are TGTGCCAGCAGCGTAGAGCCGATGAACACTGAAGCTTTCTTT. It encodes CASSVEPMNTEAFF.

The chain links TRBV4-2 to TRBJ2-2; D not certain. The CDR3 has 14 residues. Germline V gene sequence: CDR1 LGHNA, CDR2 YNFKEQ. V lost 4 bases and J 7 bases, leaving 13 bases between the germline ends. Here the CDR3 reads CASSREPTDGELFF. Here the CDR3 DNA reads TGTGCCAGCAGCCGTGAGCCGACCGACGGGGAGCTGTTTTTT.

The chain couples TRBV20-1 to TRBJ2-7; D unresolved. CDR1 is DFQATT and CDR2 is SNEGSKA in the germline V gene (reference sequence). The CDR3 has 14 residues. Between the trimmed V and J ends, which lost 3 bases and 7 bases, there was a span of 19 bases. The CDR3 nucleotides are TGCAGTGCTAGCAGCGCAGATGACCTAGGGGAGCAGTACTTC. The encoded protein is CSASSADDLGEQYF.

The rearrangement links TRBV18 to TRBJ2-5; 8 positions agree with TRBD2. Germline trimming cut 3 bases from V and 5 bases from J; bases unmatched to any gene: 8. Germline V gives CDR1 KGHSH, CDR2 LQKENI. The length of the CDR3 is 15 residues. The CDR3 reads CASSPDGRAGETQYF. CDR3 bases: TGTGCCAGCTCACCCGACGGGAGGGCCGGGGAGACCCAGTACTTC.

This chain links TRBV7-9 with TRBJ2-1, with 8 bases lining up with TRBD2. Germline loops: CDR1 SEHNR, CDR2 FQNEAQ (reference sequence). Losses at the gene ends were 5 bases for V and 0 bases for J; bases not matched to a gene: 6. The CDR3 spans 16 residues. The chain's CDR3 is CASSPRTSHSYNEQFF. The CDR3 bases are TGTGCCAGCAGCCCGCGGACTAGCCACTCCTACAATGAGCAGTTCTTC.

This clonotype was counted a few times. The CDR3 reads CASSKTADSNQPQHF. The CDR3 DNA reads TGTGCCAGCAGCAAGACAGCAGATAGCAATCAGCCCCAGCATTTT. The chain has TRBV6-1 and TRBJ1-5; tentative D call: TRBD1 (5 bases). Trimming removed 6 bases at V and 0 bases at J, with 12 bases between. The V gene's germline CDR1 is MNHNS and CDR2 SASEGT. The CDR3 sequence is 15 residues long.

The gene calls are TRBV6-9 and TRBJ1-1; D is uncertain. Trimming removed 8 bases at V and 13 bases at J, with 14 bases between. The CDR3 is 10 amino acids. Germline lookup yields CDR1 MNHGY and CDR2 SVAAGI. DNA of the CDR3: TGTGCCAGCCCAGTTAAGGTCGGTTTCTTT. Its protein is CASPVKVGFF.

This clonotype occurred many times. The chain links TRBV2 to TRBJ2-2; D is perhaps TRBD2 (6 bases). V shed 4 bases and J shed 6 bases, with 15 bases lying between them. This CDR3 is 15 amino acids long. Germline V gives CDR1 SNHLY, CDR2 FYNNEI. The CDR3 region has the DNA TGTGCCAGCAGTGGGACTACCCTTTATTCCGGGGAGCTGTTTTTT. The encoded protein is CASSGTTLYSGELFF.

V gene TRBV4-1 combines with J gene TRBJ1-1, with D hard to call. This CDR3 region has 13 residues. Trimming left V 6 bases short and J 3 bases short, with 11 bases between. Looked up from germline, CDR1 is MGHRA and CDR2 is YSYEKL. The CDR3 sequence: CASRFGPDTEAFF. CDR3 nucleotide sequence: TGCGCCAGCAGATTCGGCCCAGACACTGAAGCTTTCTTT.